This T cell receptor (beta chain) comes out of a study of shared clonotypes between healthy human individuals. The protocol was immunoSEQ multiplex PCR, while the TCRdb copy is restricted to in-frame clones and leaves out a portion. The sample has around 720,000 clones, 73% seen once; the top ten hold around 1.8%. The CDR3 runs 14 residues. CDR1 and CDR2 from the germline V gene are SGHTA and FQGNSA. V lost 5 bases and J lost 5, with 14 bases in between. This TCR derives from a woman aged 25 to 39 in good health. The sequencing sample was made of memory CD4+ T cells sorted from blood. Subset indicated: CD45RA-negative fraction. The V call is TRBV7-2, the J call TRBJ2-3; no clear D. The DNA of the CDR3 is TGTGCCAGCAGCGCCCACCCTCCCAAAGATACGCAGTATTTT. This sequence encodes CASSAHPPKDTQYF.